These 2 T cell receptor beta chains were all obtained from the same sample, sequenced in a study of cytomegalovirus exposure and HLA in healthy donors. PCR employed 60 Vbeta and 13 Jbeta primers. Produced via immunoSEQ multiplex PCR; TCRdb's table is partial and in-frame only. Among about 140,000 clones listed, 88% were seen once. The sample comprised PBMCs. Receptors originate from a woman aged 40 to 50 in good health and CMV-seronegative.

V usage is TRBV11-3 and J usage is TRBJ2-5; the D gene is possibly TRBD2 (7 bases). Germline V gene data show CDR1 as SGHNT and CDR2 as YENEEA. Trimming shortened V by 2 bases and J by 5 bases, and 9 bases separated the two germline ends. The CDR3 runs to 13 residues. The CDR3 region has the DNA TGTGCCAGCAGCTTAAGGGGGGGCGAGACCCAGTACTTC. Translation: CASSLRGGETQYF.

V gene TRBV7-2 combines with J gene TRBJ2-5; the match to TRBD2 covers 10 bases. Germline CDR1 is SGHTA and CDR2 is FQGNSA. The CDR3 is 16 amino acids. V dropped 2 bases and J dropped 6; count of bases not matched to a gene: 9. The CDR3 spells CASSLIGASGSQTQYF. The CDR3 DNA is TGTGCCAGCAGCTTAATTGGCGCTAGCGGGAGTCAGACCCAGTACTTC.